A single sample gave rise to the 9 T cell receptor beta chains below, sequenced in a study of Ad26.COV2.S vaccination and SARS-CoV-2 variants. Treatment meaning: around 19 received Ad26.COV2.S at low or high dose, single or two shots; about 5 received placebo; per-sample allocation not given. The samples were gathered on day 63 after the first injection of vaccine or placebo. Libraries were prepared by immunoSEQ multiplex PCR; TCRdb keeps only in-frame clonotypes and omits some of them. The sample holds 350,000 to 450,000 clones, roughly 90% seen once. The sample here was peripheral blood, taken in a trial of Ad26.COV2.S vaccine versus placebo. The receptors come from a person aged 18 to 59 who received the Ad26.COV2.S COVID-19 vaccine or a placebo.

The rearrangement joins TRBV4-2 to TRBJ2-5; D is possibly TRBD2 (5 bases). The CDR3 length is 15 residues. Per the germline V gene, CDR1 is LGHNA and CDR2 is YNFKEQ. The V end was cut by 1 base, the J end by 1 base, with 10 bases between. The CDR3 DNA sequence: TGTGCCAGCAGCCAAGTAGGCGGGCTCCAAGAGACCCAGTACTTC. Its protein product is CASSQVGGLQETQYF.

The V and J genes are TRBV9 and TRBJ2-5; tentative D call: TRBD2 (6 bases). The germline CDR1 and CDR2 sequences are SGDLS and YYNGEE. V was clipped by 1 base and J by 1 base, with 8 bases between them. The CDR3 is 14 amino acids. The CDR3 DNA sequence: TGTGCCAGCAGCGTATGGGACTCCCAAGAGACCCAGTACTTC. It encodes CASSVWDSQETQYF.

The chain employs TRBV11-2 and TRBJ2-7, with a tentative D call TRBD1 (5 bases). Trimming shortened V by 0 bases and J by 5 bases, and 14 bases separated the two germline ends. Germline CDR1 SGHAT, CDR2 FQNNGV. The CDR3 runs to 15 residues. This CDR3 is CASSLEAGFVNEQYF. DNA of the CDR3: TGTGCCAGCAGCTTAGAAGCAGGGTTCGTAAACGAGCAGTACTTC.

V and J are TRBV5-5 and TRBJ1-4, with D maybe TRBD1 (5 bases). CDR3 length: 15 amino acids. V was pared by 4 bases and J by 7 bases, with 17 bases between. CDR1 and CDR2 (germline): SGHKS, YYEKEE (reference sequence). Here the CDR3 DNA reads TGTGCCAGCAGCCCATGGGGGAACAAGGGTGAAAAACTGTTTTTT. It translates to CASSPWGNKGEKLFF.

The V gene is TRBV12-5, the J gene TRBJ1-1; possible D gene TRBD1, 6 bases. The CDR3 has 14 residues. Germline CDR1 reads LGHNT; CDR2 reads FRNRAP. V shed 4 bases and J shed 5 bases, with 14 bases lying between them. The chain's CDR3 is CASGSGVWGTEAFF. The CDR3 DNA reads TGTGCTAGTGGTTCAGGGGTTTGGGGGACTGAAGCTTTCTTT.

The rearrangement uses TRBV19 and TRBJ1-5; D ambiguous. The CDR3 covers 14 residues. Germline lookup yields CDR1 LNHDA and CDR2 SQIVND (reference sequence). V lost 3 bases to trimming and J lost 3 bases, with 9 bases between them. Here the CDR3 reads CASSIWSANQPQHF. In nucleotides, the CDR3 is TGTGCCAGTAGTATTTGGAGCGCCAATCAGCCCCAGCATTTT.

This chain joins TRBV30 and TRBJ1-1; 10 bases are a match to TRBD1. This CDR3 comprises 15 residues. CDR1 and CDR2 (germline): GTSNPN, SVGIG (reference sequence). Trimming cost V 7 bases and J 6 bases; bases outside gene matches: 14. CDR3 region: CASTRDRGRGAEAFF. CDR3 nucleotides: TGTGCCTCTACCCGGGACAGGGGCCGCGGGGCTGAAGCTTTCTTT.

The chain uses TRBV28 and TRBJ1-5; D possibly corresponds to TRBD1 (6 bases). Germline V gene sequence: CDR1 MDHEN, CDR2 SYDVKM. This CDR3 spans 19 amino acids. Trimming took 3 bases from V and 3 from J, leaving 24 bases between them. CDR3 sequence: CASSFVLGETGTSNQPQHF. In DNA form, the CDR3 reads TGTGCCAGCAGTTTTGTGCTCGGAGAAACAGGGACATCCAATCAGCCCCAGCATTTT. Full variable domain (rest looked up from reference TRBV28 and TRBJ1-5): DVKVTQSSRYLVKRTGEKVFLECVQDMDHENMFWYRQDPGLGLRLIYFSYDVKMKEKGDIPEGYSVSREKKERFSLILESASTNQTSMYLCASSFVLGETGTSNQPQHFGDGTRLSIL.

The rearrangement uses TRBV19 and TRBJ1-1; no clear D. Germline assignment: CDR1 LNHDA and CDR2 SQIVND (reference sequence). With 4 bases removed from V and 3 bases from J, the gap between germline ends came to 15 bases. The CDR3 has 15 amino acids. The CDR3 here is CASSRSGLVDTEAFF. In DNA, the CDR3 is TGTGCCAGTAGTAGGTCGGGGTTGGTGGACACTGAAGCTTTCTTT.